A single TCR beta chain is shown here with its context. No antigen is known for it. For repertoire sequencing, the TCR beta CDR3 regions were amplified from RNA transcripts. HTBI primers primed a first-round RT-PCR, and a second-round multiplex PCR followed. MiXCR, run by TCRdb on the multiplex PCR reads, gives a single entry per CDR3 protein. Here the sample spans hundreds of thousands of distinct CDR3 sequences, around 20% being singletons. These data come from a study of Graves' ophthalmopathy and Graves' hyperthyroidism. For the study at large: Peripheral blood (taken before any treatment) was collected at initial diagnosis.

This CDR3 is built from 14 residues. CDR1 and CDR2 (germline): MNHNS, SASEGT. With 8 bases clipped from V and 3 bases from J, the junction kept 10 bases outside the gene matches. Regarding the study as a whole: Blood was where most expanded thyroid clonotypes above 0.001 frequency also turned up.

By definition, stable hyperthyroidism involved no ophthalmopathy within 18 months of follow-up. Among the hyperthyroidism patients, all were newly diagnosed, aged 18 to 65, with under 2 months' duration. Sequenced sample: peripheral blood. This TCR came from a woman between 18 and 30 years old with stable Graves' hyperthyroidism. The chain carries TRBV6-1 and TRBJ2-7, with 7 bases that match TRBD1. The CDR3 DNA is TGTGCCAGCGCCCCGACAGGGACCGGCTACGAGCAGTACTTC. This codes for CASAPTGTGYEQYF.